This T cell receptor beta chain was identified in a study of shared clonotypes between healthy human individuals. Study in general: Samples came from a couple of female and three male donors aged 18 to 49. CD4 naive and memory got three plates each, CD8 naive two, CD8 memory one. Points from the study as a whole: Clonotypes which were not shared had lower generation probabilities than clonotypes that all four donors shared.

With respect to this clone: Antigen specificity is unknown.

V was pared by 3 bases and J by 5 bases, with 16 bases between. This CDR3 has 16 amino acids. Per germline, CDR1 MGHDK and CDR2 SYGVNS. Measured with immunoSEQ multiplex PCR; TCRdb has only the in-frame clones, and not every one. The profile shows around 1,100,000 clones, 60% to 85% of them singletons. This TCR was recovered from a man younger than 35 in good health. Some clones in this sample may be carry-over from other donors' samples. This chain connects TRBV25-1 to TRBJ2-2, with D possibly matching TRBD2 (6 bases). The sequencing input was memory CD4+ T cells from PBMCs. Regarding subset: CD45RA-negative fraction. The CDR3 is CASSDPPGLGTGELFF. The CDR3, as DNA: TGTGCCAGCAGTGACCCCCCGGGACTTGGAACCGGGGAGCTGTTTTTT.